A single sample is the source of the 15 T cell receptor beta chains below, sequenced in a study of blood T cell repertoires in COVID-19. Method: immunoSEQ multiplex PCR; TCRdb's copy keeps in-frame clones and lacks some. Counted here are 300,000 to 450,000 clones, 87% occurring once; the ten biggest clones make up roughly 10%. Sequenced material: peripheral blood. Every receptor here comes from a woman aged 25 to 39 with COVID-19, enrolled during active disease.

This chain uses TRBV6-5 with TRBJ2-1, with D perhaps TRBD2 (6 bases). Germline assignment: CDR1 MNHEY and CDR2 SVGAGI. The CDR3 is 15 amino acids. Trimming took 6 bases from V and 4 from J, leaving 16 bases between them. As DNA, the CDR3 is TGTGCCAGCAGCCCCTCCGGGAGTGGGTACAATGAGCAGTTCTTC. Translated: CASSPSGSGYNEQFF.

The chain uses TRBV6-1 and TRBJ1-1; 7 nucleotides align to TRBD1. The CDR3 contains 17 residues. Looked up from germline, CDR1 is MNHNS and CDR2 is SASEGT. V shed 1 base and J 6 bases; nucleotides not matched to a gene: 14. For the CDR3, the DNA is TGTGCCAGCAGTGAAGACAGGGGAATTAGGTTATCGGCTGAAGCTTTCTTT. Translating gives CASSEDRGIRLSAEAFF.

The chain is built from TRBV30 and TRBJ2-1; 9 bases fit TRBD1. V lost 3 bases and J lost 8; bases outside the gene matches: 8. The CDR3 has 14 amino acids. In germline, CDR1 is GTSNPN, CDR2 SVGIG (reference sequence). Written as DNA, the CDR3 is TGTGCCTGGAGCAGGGACAGGGAAACCTATGAGCAGTTCTTC. Translating it yields CAWSRDRETYEQFF. The variable domain in full, with the rest retrieved from reference TRBV30 and TRBJ2-1, is SQTIHQWPATLVQPVGSPLSLECTVEGTSNPNLYWYRQAAGRGLQLLFYSVGIGQISSEVPQNLSASRPQDRQFILSSKKLLLSDSGFYLCAWSRDRETYEQFFGPGTRLTVL.

The chain combines TRBV24-1 with TRBJ1-2; D unresolved. Germline values: CDR1 KGHDR, CDR2 SFDVKD. Trimming shortened V by 9 bases and J by 3 bases, and 10 bases separated the two germline ends. The CDR3 loop spans 12 amino acids. The CDR3 sequence: CATLTVDYGYTF. In nucleotides, the CDR3 is TGTGCCACCCTAACGGTCGACTATGGCTACACCTTC.

The rearrangement uses TRBV5-4 and TRBJ2-7; 8 nucleotides line up with TRBD1. The V segment lost 0 bases and the J segment 5 bases; nucleotides outside the gene matches: 4. The CDR3 covers 14 residues. The germline V gene encodes CDR1 SGHNT and CDR2 YYREEE (reference sequence). The CDR3 protein is CASSLVGQGHEQYF. CDR3 coding DNA: TGTGCCAGCAGCTTGGTCGGACAGGGACACGAGCAGTACTTC.

The chain combines TRBV28 with TRBJ2-5; 7 bases match TRBD2. CDR1 is MDHEN and CDR2 is SYDVKM in the germline V gene. This CDR3 region has 15 residues. V lost 3 bases to trimming and J lost 1 base; unmatched junction nucleotides: 5. CDR3 in amino acids: CASSFFSGGQETQYF. The CDR3 nucleotides are TGTGCCAGCAGTTTTTTCTCGGGGGGCCAAGAGACCCAGTACTTC. Combining the CDR3 with reference TRBV28 and TRBJ2-5 gives the whole variable domain DVKVTQSSRYLVKRTGEKVFLECVQDMDHENMFWYRQDPGLGLRLIYFSYDVKMKEKGDIPEGYSVSREKKERFSLILESASTNQTSMYLCASSFFSGGQETQYFGPGTRLLVL.

DNA for the CDR3: TGTGCCAGCAGCTTAACCGGACAGGTGGGCTACGAGCAGTACTTC. Its protein product is CASSLTGQVGYEQYF. V is TRBV7-3 and J is TRBJ2-7; 7 positions match TRBD1. Trimming removed 0 bases from V and 3 bases from J; junction bases left unmatched: 5. This CDR3 comprises 15 residues. In germline, CDR1 is SGHTA, CDR2 FQGTGA.

This clone is a singleton in its sample. This rearrangement joins TRBV9 to TRBJ2-1; 8 nucleotides align to TRBD2. CDR1 is SGDLS, CDR2 YYNGEE, per germline. There are 15 residues in the CDR3. The ends lost 0 bases at V and 3 bases at J; junction bases unmatched: 2. Written as DNA, the CDR3 is TGTGCCAGCAGCGTAGACGGGAGGGTCTACAATGAGCAGTTCTTC. Its protein product is CASSVDGRVYNEQFF.

CDR3: CASRTSGSYYNEQFF. The CDR3 DNA follows: TGTGCCAGCCGGACTAGCGGGAGCTACTACAATGAGCAGTTCTTC. The chain employs TRBV18 and TRBJ2-1, with 13 bases lining up with TRBD2. CDR1 KGHSH and CDR2 LQKENI come from the germline V gene. The CDR3 is made up of 15 amino acids. V lost 8 bases and J lost 3; bases outside the gene matches: 4.

The chain uses TRBV5-1 and TRBJ1-1; D not certain. The V gene's germline CDR1 is SGHRS and CDR2 YFSETQ. The CDR3 has 13 residues. Deletions cut 1 base from V and 1 base from J, with 5 bases between. CDR3 loop: CASSLWQNTEAFF. The CDR3 DNA reads as TGCGCCAGCAGCTTGTGGCAGAACACTGAAGCTTTCTTT.

The rearrangement links TRBV3-1 (or the pseudogene TRBV3-2) to TRBJ2-1; 8 nucleotides agree with TRBD1. The germline V gene has CDR1 LGHDT and CDR2 YNNKEL (reference sequence). The J segment lost 7 bases and the V segment lost 4 bases, leaving 6 bases of the junction unmatched. The CDR3 has 14 residues. The CDR3 sequence is CASSLRQGRNEQFF. CDR3 nucleotides: TGTGCCAGCAGCCTCCGACAGGGGAGGAATGAGCAGTTCTTC.

The chain recombines TRBV24-1 with TRBJ1-2; TRBD1 matches at 7 bases. Germline trimming cut 3 bases from V and 4 bases from J; bases unmatched to any gene: 4. The V gene's germline CDR1 is KGHDR and CDR2 SFDVKD. The CDR3 has 14 residues. Here the CDR3 DNA reads TGTGCCACCAGTGATGATGACAGGGTCTATGGCTACACCTTC. Encoded protein: CATSDDDRVYGYTF.

This clone has a single count. CDR3 protein: CATSRAREPIYEQYF. As DNA, the CDR3 is TGTGCCACCAGCAGGGCGCGGGAGCCAATCTACGAGCAGTACTTC. The chain uses TRBV15 and TRBJ2-7, with 7 nucleotides matching TRBD2. The CDR3 consists of 15 residues. Germline-derived CDR1 and CDR2 are LNHNV and YYDKDF (reference sequence). J lost 3 bases, V lost 3 bases, and 8 bases had no gene match.

This chain uses TRBV5-5 with TRBJ2-5; TRBD1 matches 10 bases. CDR1 is SGHKS and CDR2 is YYEKEE in the germline V gene (reference sequence). The CDR3 loop spans 16 amino acids. The trim removed 3 bases at V and 5 bases at J, leaving 10 bases unmatched. In DNA, the CDR3 is TGTGCCAGCAGCTGGGGGCAGGGACAGGGGCATGAGACCCAGTACTTC. This sequence encodes CASSWGQGQGHETQYF.

The chain is built from TRBV7-3 and TRBJ2-7, with D possibly matching TRBD2 (5 bases). V gave up 5 bases and J gave up 5 bases, with 22 bases separating them. The CDR3 length is 16 residues. Germline V lookup: CDR1 SGHTA, CDR2 FQGTGA. The DNA for the CDR3 is TGTGCCAGCAGCCCCCATGGGCCGTCTAAGACTAACGAGCAGTACTTC. Its translation: CASSPHGPSKTNEQYF.